The 20 T cell receptor beta chains reported below all come from one sample, sequenced in a study of OX40 agonist ivuxolimab in advanced cancers. The protocol was immunoSEQ multiplex PCR, while the TCRdb copy is restricted to in-frame clones and leaves out a portion. The table includes just over 90,000 clones, about 90% detected once. The specimen was CD4+ or CD8+ T cells sorted from blood, collected in a trial of the OX40 agonist ivuxolimab. Every receptor here comes from an adult with an advanced solid tumor such as melanoma, head and neck, liver or kidney cancer.

V and J are TRBV5-5 and TRBJ2-5; perhaps TRBD1 as D (6 bases). The ends were cut back, 6 bases at V and 7 bases at J, with 22 bases in the middle. The CDR3 sequence is 15 residues long. Germline lookup yields CDR1 SGHKS and CDR2 YYEKEE (reference sequence). CDR3 nucleotide sequence: TGTGCCAGCATCCCTGGGACACAGAAACGGGGGACCCAGTACTTC. Amino acids: CASIPGTQKRGTQYF. Full variable domain (rest looked up from reference TRBV5-5 and TRBJ2-5): DAGVTQSPTHLIKTRGQQVTLRCSPISGHKSVSWYQQVLGQGPQFIFQYYEKEERGRGNFPDRFSARQFPNYSSELNVNALLLGDSALYLCASIPGTQKRGTQYFGPGTRLLVL.

This clone was recorded once. The V call is TRBV9, the J call TRBJ1-3, with D hard to call. CDR1 and CDR2 from the germline V gene are SGDLS and YYNGEE. Trimming took off 0 bases at V and 3 bases at J, with 10 bases between the two ends. The CDR3 consists of 15 residues. CDR3 residues: CASSVDVSRGNTIYF. In DNA form, the CDR3 reads TGTGCCAGCAGCGTAGATGTCAGCCGTGGAAACACCATATATTTT.

The V and J genes are TRBV6-1 and TRBJ1-2; 9 bases match TRBD1. V lost 0 bases to trimming and J lost 4 bases; unmatched junction nucleotides: 6. Germline V CDR1 and CDR2: MNHNS, SASEGT. This CDR3 spans 16 amino acids. The CDR3 DNA follows: TGTGCCAGCAGTGAAGCGCTGTTGGACAGGGGCTATGGCTACACCTTC. As protein: CASSEALLDRGYGYTF.

The chain uses TRBV27 and TRBJ2-7, with no clear D. There are 11 residues in the CDR3. With 6 bases removed from V and 6 bases from J, the gap between germline ends came to 9 bases. Germline CDR1 and CDR2: MNHEY and SMNVEV (reference sequence). In DNA form, the CDR3 reads TGTGCCAGCAGGATTGGTGGCGAGCAGTACTTC. It translates to CASRIGGEQYF.

The chain couples TRBV30 to TRBJ1-2, with a tentative D call TRBD1 (6 bases). The CDR3 runs to 13 residues. Germline CDR1 is GTSNPN and CDR2 is SVGIG (reference sequence). V was shortened by 1 base and J by 4 bases, with 10 bases between the two germline ends. CDR3 protein: CAWSGEDSYGYTF. The CDR3, as DNA: TGTGCCTGGAGTGGAGAGGACAGCTATGGCTACACCTTC.

V and J are TRBV5-1 and TRBJ2-1, with TRBD1 identical over 7 bases. V lost 0 bases, J lost 5 bases, and 5 bases stayed unmatched. CDR3 length equals 15 residues. The germline V gene encodes CDR1 SGHRS and CDR2 YFSETQ. This CDR3 reads CASSLEQGRHNEQFF. CDR3 bases: TGCGCCAGCAGCTTGGAACAGGGGCGGCACAATGAGCAGTTCTTC.

The V and J genes are TRBV7-2 and TRBJ1-1; no clear D. CDR1 is SGHTA, CDR2 FQGNSA, per germline. The CDR3 totals 14 residues. The V and J ends lost 1 base and 4 bases respectively, with 10 bases between them. The CDR3 reads CASSLERVGTEAFF. The CDR3 bases are TGTGCCAGCAGCTTAGAAAGGGTGGGCACTGAAGCTTTCTTT.

This chain connects TRBV28 to TRBJ2-3, with TRBD2 identical over 8 bases. V shed 10 bases and J 6 bases; nucleotides not matched to a gene: 15. This CDR3 is built from 15 residues. Germline V gene sequence: CDR1 MDHEN, CDR2 SYDVKM. CDR3 residues: CAILPGGSRADTQYF. The CDR3 nucleotides read TGTGCCATACTCCCGGGGGGGTCCCGAGCGGATACGCAGTATTTT. The full variable domain, with the rest looked up from reference TRBV28 and TRBJ2-3, is DVKVTQSSRYLVKRTGEKVFLECVQDMDHENMFWYRQDPGLGLRLIYFSYDVKMKEKGDIPEGYSVSREKKERFSLILESASTNQTSMYLCAILPGGSRADTQYFGPGTRLTVL.

V gene TRBV18 combines with J gene TRBJ2-7; no definite D call. V was clipped by 3 bases and J by 4 bases, with 10 bases between them. CDR1 and CDR2 (germline): KGHSH, LQKENI. The CDR3 sequence is 13 residues long. CDR3 nucleotide sequence: TGTGCCAGCTCACCCCGTGTACCTTACGAGCAGTACTTC. Protein product: CASSPRVPYEQYF. Supplemented by reference TRBV18 and TRBJ2-7, the full variable domain reads NAGVMQNPRHLVRRRGQEARLRCSPMKGHSHVYWYRQLPEEGLKFMVYLQKENIIDESGMPKERFSAEFPKEGPSILRIQQVVRGDSAAYFCASSPRVPYEQYFGPGTRLTVT.

The chain employs TRBV9 and TRBJ2-7, with 7 bases lining up with TRBD2. Trimming at V came to 4 bases and at J to 2 bases, leaving 6 bases not matched to a gene. CDR1 SGDLS and CDR2 YYNGEE come from the germline V gene. This CDR3 is built from 14 residues. The DNA for the CDR3 is TGTGCCAGCAGCCTCCGGGACTACACCTACGAGCAGTACTTC. Residues: CASSLRDYTYEQYF.

The chain combines TRBV30 with TRBJ2-7, with 9 bases identical to TRBD1. This CDR3 region has 14 residues. The junction had 4 bases not matched to a gene; V was cut back by 1 base and J by 3 bases. CDR1 GTSNPN and CDR2 SVGIG come from the germline V gene (reference sequence). The CDR3 nucleotides read TGTGCCTGGAGTGGCGACAGGGGGAGCTACGAGCAGTACTTC. Its protein is CAWSGDRGSYEQYF. Using reference TRBV30 and TRBJ2-7 for the parts outside the CDR3, the full variable domain is SQTIHQWPATLVQPVGSPLSLECTVEGTSNPNLYWYRQAAGRGLQLLFYSVGIGQISSEVPQNLSASRPQDRQFILSSKKLLLSDSGFYLCAWSGDRGSYEQYFGPGTRLTVT.

The DNA of the CDR3 is TGTGCCAGCAGTTTACAGGGGGAAGCTTTCTTT. This sequence encodes CASSLQGEAFF. The chain uses TRBV28 and TRBJ1-1; a possible D gene is TRBD1 (6 bases). The CDR3 is made up of 11 amino acids. V gave up 2 bases and J gave up 8 bases, with 6 bases separating them. The germline gives CDR1 MDHEN, CDR2 SYDVKM.

The J gene is TRBJ2-7, the V gene TRBV15; D is possibly TRBD2 (5 bases). This CDR3 region has 16 residues. Germline V CDR1 and CDR2: LNHNV, YYDKDF (reference sequence). Trimming shortened V by 0 bases and J by 3 bases, and 15 bases separated the two germline ends. CDR3 residues: CATSRDYSGGVYEQYF. CDR3 DNA: TGTGCCACCAGCAGAGATTACAGCGGTGGGGTCTACGAGCAGTACTTC.

This rearrangement joins TRBV2 to TRBJ1-3; D gene unclear. CDR1 is SNHLY and CDR2 is FYNNEI in the germline V gene. Trimming shortened V by 1 base and J by 4 bases, and 5 bases separated the two germline ends. This CDR3 spans 13 amino acids. The DNA for the CDR3 is TGTGCCAGCAGTGAAGGGGCCGGAAACACCATATATTTT. Its translation is CASSEGAGNTIYF.

The CDR3 DNA reads TGCGCCAGCAGGAAGACGTGGACAGAGAGGGACGAGCAGTACTTC. It translates to CASRKTWTERDEQYF. J is TRBJ2-7 and V is TRBV4-1, with D possibly matching TRBD1 (6 bases). The V end lost 6 bases, the J end lost 5 bases, and 20 bases lay between the germline ends. From germline, CDR1 is MGHRA and CDR2 YSYEKL. The CDR3 extends over 15 amino acids.

This chain joins TRBV10-3 and TRBJ1-3; D is possibly TRBD1 (6 bases). Trimming took off 2 bases at V and 2 bases at J, with 13 bases between the two ends. This CDR3 has 16 amino acids. Germline loops: CDR1 ENHRY, CDR2 SYGVKD. CDR3 residues: CAISERGGKAGNTIYF. CDR3 DNA sequence: TGTGCCATCAGTGAGAGGGGGGGCAAGGCTGGAAACACCATATATTTT.

The V call is TRBV9, the J call TRBJ2-1, with unresolved D. The CDR3 runs 13 residues. Germline V gene data show CDR1 as SGDLS and CDR2 as YYNGEE. Trimming cost V 0 bases and J 12 bases, with 13 bases left between them. Here the CDR3 DNA reads TGTGCCAGCAGCGTAGTACGTGGCGGAACGCAGTTCTTC. Its translation is CASSVVRGGTQFF.

There are a few counts of this clone. This chain links TRBV5-1 with TRBJ1-1; possibly TRBD1 for D (5 bases). The V gene lost 1 base and the J gene lost 3 bases, with 10 bases spanning the gap. CDR3 length equals 14 residues. Germline assignment: CDR1 SGHRS and CDR2 YFSETQ. The CDR3 nucleotides read TGCGCCAGCAGCTTGAGGGAGGGACACACTGAAGCTTTCTTT. It is translated as CASSLREGHTEAFF.

The chain combines TRBV6-1 with TRBJ2-3, with D unresolved. Germline CDR1 and CDR2: MNHNS and SASEGT. The CDR3 length is 13 residues. Trimming pared 0 bases from V and 4 bases from J, leaving 5 bases between. The CDR3 region has the DNA TGTGCCAGCAGTGAAGCCCCCTCAGATACGCAGTATTTT. Translated: CASSEAPSDTQYF.

The V gene is TRBV28, the J gene TRBJ1-1; possibly TRBD1 for D (6 bases). The CDR3 runs 16 residues. Germline CDR1 MDHEN, CDR2 SYDVKM. The V gene lost 5 bases and the J gene lost 1 base, with 17 bases spanning the gap. CDR3 nucleotide sequence: TGTGCCAGCAGTCCCCAGGACAGACTATCGAACACTGAAGCTTTCTTT. The encoded protein is CASSPQDRLSNTEAFF.